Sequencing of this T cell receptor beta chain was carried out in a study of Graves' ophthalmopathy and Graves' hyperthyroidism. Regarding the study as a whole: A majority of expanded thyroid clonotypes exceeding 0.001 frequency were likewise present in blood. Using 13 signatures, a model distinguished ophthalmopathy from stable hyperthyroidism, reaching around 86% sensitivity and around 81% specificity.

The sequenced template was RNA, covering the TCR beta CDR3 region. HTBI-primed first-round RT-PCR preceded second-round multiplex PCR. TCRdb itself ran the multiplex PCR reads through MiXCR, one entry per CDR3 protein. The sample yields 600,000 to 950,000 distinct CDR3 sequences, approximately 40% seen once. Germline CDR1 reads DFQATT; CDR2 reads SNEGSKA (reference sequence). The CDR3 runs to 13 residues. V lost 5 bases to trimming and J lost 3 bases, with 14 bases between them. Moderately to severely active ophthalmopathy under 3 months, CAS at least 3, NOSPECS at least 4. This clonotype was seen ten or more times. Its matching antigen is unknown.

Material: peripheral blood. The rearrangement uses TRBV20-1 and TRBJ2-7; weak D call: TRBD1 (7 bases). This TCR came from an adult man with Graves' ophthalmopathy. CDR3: CSARGQGGYEQYF. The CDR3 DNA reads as TGCAGTGCTCGTGGGCAGGGGGGCTACGAGCAGTACTTC.